This T cell receptor beta chain was retrieved from a study of long-term antiretroviral therapy in people with HIV. Regarding the study as a whole: ART-treated samples gained diversity yet remained below transplant donor controls. Clones showing expansion before ART dominated the repertoire at all time points.

The CDR3 is made up of 17 amino acids. With 1 base removed from V and 3 bases from J, the gap between germline ends came to 19 bases. CDR1 SGHDN and CDR2 FVKESK come from the germline V gene. Investigators performed immunoSEQ version v3.0 at survey level. Libraries were prepared by immunoSEQ multiplex PCR; TCRdb keeps only in-frame clonotypes and omits some of them. The sample gives more than 25,000 clones, about 93% of which show up once; approximately 6.4% is in the top ten. Per donor, a minimum of one pre-ART and a minimum of two post-ART PBMC samples were available. There were roughly 0.9-11 million cryopreserved PBMC in the samples before DNA extraction. Turning to this clone: Antigen: not known.

The chain combines TRBV14 with TRBJ2-7, with D hard to call. The sequence was collected from a woman aged 35 to 49 with HIV. The starting material was unsorted PBMCs, obtained almost 6.7 years after starting antiretroviral therapy. DNA of the CDR3: TGTGCCAGCAGCCAAGGGTCTCGTGCACCGTGGGGCTACGAGCAGTACTTC. Its protein product is CASSQGSRAPWGYEQYF.